This entry is about one T cell receptor (beta chain). Its target is unknown. This sample was taken from a study of shared clonotypes between healthy human individuals. Whole-study results and caveats: Rarefaction analysis demonstrated incomplete sorted-subset sequencing notwithstanding large depth.

The assay was run at deep level. Authors' data handling: Junction-only sequences without quality scores were provided by ImmunoSEQ, so filtering was different. Sequencing was performed with immunoSEQ multiplex PCR; in TCRdb, only in-frame clones are kept and a portion is missing. For V, J and clone size, that table is used; D and trimming come from the DNA. The table has 550,000 to 750,000 clones, around 90% seen once. Terminally differentiated effector memory CD45RA+ cells were left out of the naive CD8 fraction, which was CD45RO-negative and positively selected for CCR7. Germline-derived CDR1 and CDR2 are MGHRA and YSYEKL. This CDR3 contains 14 residues. V was pared by 10 bases and J by 6 bases, with 10 bases of the junction left unmatched.

Sequences were obtained from naive CD8+ T cells sorted from blood. The source of this sequence is a man aged 25 to 40 in good health. J is TRBJ2-1 and V is TRBV4-1, with 9 bases identical to TRBD1. The CDR3 is CATGGTGNANEQFF. The CDR3 DNA follows: TGCGCCACCGGAGGGACAGGGAACGCCAATGAGCAGTTCTTC.